This T cell receptor (beta chain) emerged from a study of OX40 agonist ivuxolimab in advanced cancers. As for the study in general: The patients got ivuxolimab, which is an agonistic anti-OX40 (CD134) antibody.

Cycle 7 day 1, cycle 4 day 1, and baseline were the timepoints at which blood was sampled. This table comes from immunoSEQ multiplex PCR, and its TCRdb copy is limited to in-frame clones, with some not included. The sample consists of around 100,000 clones, 80% to 95% of them appearing once. The germline CDR1 and CDR2 sequences are SGHDT and YYEEEE. This CDR3 comprises 11 residues. The V gene lost 2 bases and the J gene lost 8 bases, with 7 bases spanning the gap. V and J are TRBV5-6 and TRBJ1-2; the D is unclear. The sample consisted of CD4+ or CD8+ T cells sorted from blood, taken in a trial of the OX40 agonist ivuxolimab. This TCR was recovered from an adult with an advanced solid tumor such as melanoma, head and neck, liver or kidney cancer. The CDR3 bases are TGTGCCAGCAGCTTTTCGGAGGGCTACACCTTC. Translating gives CASSFSEGYTF.